Each of the 29 T cell receptor beta chains below was sequenced from the same sample in a study of T cells in narcolepsy. Method: immunoSEQ multiplex PCR; TCRdb's copy keeps in-frame clones and lacks some. The repertoire has about 40,000 clones, roughly 88% of them found once; the top ten carry less than 1.5%. Sequenced input: CD45RA- memory CD4+ T cells from PBMCs. The receptors here all came from a human donor with narcolepsy.

The V and J genes are TRBV25-1 and TRBJ1-1; D ambiguous. Germline CDR1 MGHDK, CDR2 SYGVNS. The CDR3 sequence is 15 residues long. Deletions cut 4 bases from V and 0 bases from J, with 12 bases between. CDR3 amino acids: CASSAPDFMNTEAFF. CDR3 nucleotides: TGTGCCAGCAGTGCCCCGGACTTTATGAACACTGAAGCTTTCTTT.

The V call is TRBV12-5, the J call TRBJ2-1; possible D gene TRBD2, 6 bases. From germline, CDR1 is LGHNT and CDR2 FRNRAP. V was cut by 5 bases and J by 2 bases, with 13 bases left in between. The CDR3 is made up of 15 amino acids. CDR3 bases: TGTGCTAGTGGTCCCCCGACTAGACCCTACAATGAGCAGTTCTTC. Encoded protein: CASGPPTRPYNEQFF.

V usage is TRBV7-2 and J usage is TRBJ2-7; perhaps D is TRBD1 or TRBD2 (5 bases each). V lost 5 bases to trimming and J lost 3 bases, with 14 bases between them. This CDR3 has 14 residues. Germline CDR1 SGHTA, CDR2 FQGNSA. The CDR3 bases are TGTGCCAGCAGCCCTACGGGACGCTACTACGAGCAGTACTTC. Amino acids: CASSPTGRYYEQYF.

The chain combines TRBV6-1 with TRBJ2-1; 9 bases are shared with TRBD1. The CDR3 length is 18 residues. The junction had 14 bases not matched to a gene; V was cut back by 2 bases and J by 6 bases. Looked up from germline, CDR1 is MNHNS and CDR2 is SASEGT. This chain's CDR3 is CASSEPWTGDYLSNEQFF. The CDR3 nucleotides read TGTGCCAGCAGTGAACCTTGGACAGGGGACTATCTCAGCAATGAGCAGTTCTTC.

This clone was counted a single time. V and J are TRBV7-8 and TRBJ1-3; no reliable D call. CDR1 SGHVS and CDR2 FQNEAQ come from the germline V gene. The CDR3 is 13 amino acids. The V end lost 6 bases, the J end lost 4 bases, and 10 bases lay between the germline ends. Here the CDR3 reads CASSPLGGNTIYF. The CDR3 nucleotides are TGTGCCAGCAGTCCTTTAGGCGGAAACACCATATATTTT.

The V gene is TRBV10-3, the J gene TRBJ2-3; D is perhaps TRBD1 (5 bases). Trimming took 5 bases from V and 2 from J, leaving 17 bases between them. Germline CDR1 ENHRY, CDR2 SYGVKD. CDR3 size: 16 residues. The DNA of the CDR3 is TGTGCCATCAGTCCCTCTCGCGCGGACACCACAGATACGCAGTATTTT. Its protein is CAISPSRADTTDTQYF.

Turning to this clone: The junction departs from germline at one end; a sequencing error may be responsible. The J gene is TRBJ1-1, the V gene TRBV6-5; D gene uncertain. There are 13 residues in the CDR3. Germline CDR1 MNHEY, CDR2 SVGAGI. The CDR3, as DNA: TGTGCCAGCAGTGACTCCTTGGGGACTGAAGCTTTCTTT. The encoded protein is CASSDSLGTEAFF.

V is TRBV10-3 and J is TRBJ1-1; a weak D match, TRBD1 (5 bases). V lost 4 bases to trimming and J lost 1 base, with 10 bases between them. The CDR3 is 14 amino acids. Germline CDR1 and CDR2: ENHRY and SYGVKD. CDR3 DNA: TGTGCCATCAGTGTGGACACCCAGAACACTGAAGCTTTCTTT. Encoded protein: CAISVDTQNTEAFF.

The rearrangement uses TRBV5-1 and TRBJ2-1; D assignment may be TRBD1 or TRBD2 (6 bases each). The CDR3 has 16 residues. Germline loops: CDR1 SGHRS, CDR2 YFSETQ. V dropped 0 bases and J dropped 2 bases, with 12 bases sitting between them. CDR3 protein: CASSLGGGDTYNEQFF. The CDR3 bases are TGCGCCAGCAGCTTGGGTGGCGGGGACACCTACAATGAGCAGTTCTTC.

The chain carries TRBV19 and TRBJ1-4, with D possibly matching TRBD1 (5 bases). V gave up 1 base and J gave up 6 bases, with 18 bases separating them. The CDR3 spans 17 residues. The germline V gene encodes CDR1 LNHDA and CDR2 SQIVND (reference sequence). The CDR3 spells CASSIAPRWGFDEKLFF. The CDR3 region has the DNA TGTGCCAGTAGTATAGCCCCTCGTTGGGGGTTTGATGAAAAACTGTTTTTT.

The rearrangement uses TRBV10-3 and TRBJ2-3; TRBD1 matches at 12 bases. This CDR3 contains 19 residues. V shed 6 bases and J 4 bases; nucleotides not matched to a gene: 17. Per the germline V gene, CDR1 is ENHRY and CDR2 is SYGVKD. Here the CDR3 DNA reads TGTGCCATCAGCGGGGACAGGGGGCAAGCGGGAGTCAACGCAGATACGCAGTATTTT. Amino acid sequence: CAISGDRGQAGVNADTQYF.

With respect to this clone: An end of the junction differs from the germline gene, which may be a read error. The chain links TRBV7-3 to TRBJ2-5, with D maybe TRBD2 (6 bases). This CDR3 comprises 13 residues. Germline CDR1 and CDR2: SGHTA and FQGTGA. CDR3 nucleotide sequence: TGTGCCAGCAGCTTCCTGACGGGAGAGGCCCAGTACTTC. This codes for CASSFLTGEAQYF.

V and J are TRBV6-1 and TRBJ2-7; D is perhaps TRBD1 (6 bases). Deletions cut 8 bases from V and 3 bases from J, with 11 bases between. This CDR3 is 12 amino acids long. Germline V CDR1 and CDR2: MNHNS, SASEGT. In DNA, the CDR3 is TGTGCCAGCGAGACAGGTGGCTACGAGCAGTACTTC. Its protein is CASETGGYEQYF.

The chain joins TRBV11-3 to TRBJ2-5; 12 bases line up with TRBD2. The J call may not be correct, given that the DNA end is closer to TRBJ2-7. The CDR3 length is 15 residues. CDR1 SGHNT and CDR2 YENEEA come from the germline V gene. The CDR3 sequence: CASSQGLAGLYEQYF. CDR3 in DNA: TGTGCCAGCAGCCAAGGACTAGCGGGGCTCTACGAGCAGTACTTC.

This rearrangement joins TRBV6-1 to TRBJ2-5, with D possibly TRBD1 on 6 matching bases. Germline assignment: CDR1 MNHNS and CDR2 SASEGT. The CDR3 consists of 14 residues. Trimming removed 5 bases at V and 0 bases at J, with 10 bases between. The CDR3 DNA follows: TGTGCCAGCAGTCTAGGGGGATACCAAGAGACCCAGTACTTC. The encoded protein is CASSLGGYQETQYF.

The chain has TRBV18 and TRBJ2-5; D unclear. This CDR3 is built from 12 residues. With 4 bases removed from V and 5 bases from J, the gap between germline ends came to 8 bases. Looked up from germline, CDR1 is KGHSH and CDR2 is LQKENI. Here the CDR3 reads CASSQVSETQYF. DNA for the CDR3: TGTGCCAGCTCACAGGTGTCTGAGACCCAGTACTTC.

The genes are TRBV19 and TRBJ2-6; TRBD1 aligns across 9 bases. The CDR3 covers 17 residues. Germline CDR1 LNHDA, CDR2 SQIVND (reference sequence). The ends lost 5 bases at V and 2 bases at J; junction bases unmatched: 7. The CDR3 sequence is CASSPGQGPAGANVLTF. The CDR3 DNA is TGTGCCAGTAGTCCGGGACAGGGCCCTGCTGGGGCCAACGTCCTGACTTTC.

This clone has a single count. CDR3 sequence reads: CASRSGRGYTF. The CDR3 DNA reads TGTGCCAGCAGATCTGGGCGGGGCTACACCTTC. The genes are TRBV28 and TRBJ1-2; D uncertain. The germline V gene has CDR1 MDHEN and CDR2 SYDVKM. Trimming removed 6 bases from V and 8 bases from J, with 10 bases in between. The CDR3 runs 11 residues.

The V call is TRBV6-1, the J call TRBJ2-7, with 8 positions matching TRBD1. The length of the CDR3 is 14 residues. J was trimmed by 4 bases and V by 4 bases; bases with no gene match: 6. Germline V gene sequence: CDR1 MNHNS, CDR2 SASEGT. The CDR3: CASSVGQGTYEQYF. For the CDR3, the DNA is TGTGCCAGCAGTGTTGGACAGGGAACGTACGAGCAGTACTTC.

This chain joins TRBV7-8 and TRBJ1-2; possible D gene TRBD1, 5 bases. Trimming took 5 bases from V and 12 from J, leaving 19 bases between them. CDR1 and CDR2 from the germline V gene are SGHVS and FQNEAQ. The CDR3 extends over 13 amino acids. CDR3 amino acids: CASSLGWGLHDTF. The CDR3 region has the DNA TGTGCCAGCAGCCTAGGGTGGGGCCTCCACGACACCTTC.

This chain uses TRBV5-1 with TRBJ2-7, with TRBD1 as a possible D gene (5 bases). The CDR3 has 13 amino acids. The V end was cut by 3 bases, the J end by 0 bases, with 7 bases between. Germline values: CDR1 SGHRS, CDR2 YFSETQ. For the CDR3, the DNA is TGCGCCAGCAGCTCCGACAGCTCCTACGAGCAGTACTTC. This codes for CASSSDSSYEQYF. Full variable domain (rest looked up from reference TRBV5-1 and TRBJ2-7): KAGVTQTPRYLIKTRGQQVTLSCSPISGHRSVSWYQQTPGQGLQFLFEYFSETQRNKGNFPGRFSGRQFSNSRSEMNVSTLELGDSALYLCASSSDSSYEQYFGPGTRLTVT.

This clone occurred a few times. The chain has TRBV20-1 and TRBJ2-7; TRBD1 matches at 10 bases. Germline V gives CDR1 DFQATT, CDR2 SNEGSKA (reference sequence). V dropped 6 bases and J dropped 6; count of bases not matched to a gene: 2. The CDR3 sequence is 11 residues long. As DNA, the CDR3 is TGCAGTGCCGGGACAGGGGCCGAGCAGTACTTC. Residues: CSAGTGAEQYF.

This chain links TRBV2 with TRBJ1-5; D is unresolved. V lost 5 bases, J lost 0 bases, and 11 bases lay in between. The CDR3 is made up of 15 amino acids. Germline V gene sequence: CDR1 SNHLY, CDR2 FYNNEI. The chain's CDR3 is CASSLTHDSNQPQHF. As DNA, the CDR3 is TGTGCCAGCAGTCTGACACACGATAGCAATCAGCCCCAGCATTTT.

The chain carries TRBV10-3 and TRBJ2-5; TRBD2 might be the D (7 bases). Trimming stripped 0 bases from V and 4 bases from J, with 9 bases between. The CDR3 loop spans 14 amino acids. Germline values: CDR1 ENHRY, CDR2 SYGVKD. CDR3 region: CAISESGGGETQYF. The CDR3 DNA reads as TGTGCCATCAGTGAGTCGGGAGGGGGAGAGACCCAGTACTTC.

The V call is TRBV7-9, the J call TRBJ2-3; 10 bases agree with TRBD1. The ends lost 4 bases at V and 0 bases at J; junction bases unmatched: 7. The CDR3 spans 17 residues. Germline values: CDR1 SEHNR, CDR2 FQNEAQ (reference sequence). Here the CDR3 reads CASSSPAGQGSTDTQYF. DNA of the CDR3: TGTGCCAGCAGCTCTCCCGCGGGACAGGGGAGCACAGATACGCAGTATTTT.

The chain links TRBV7-9 to TRBJ2-3, with 9 bases fitting TRBD2. The CDR3 spans 16 residues. CDR1 SEHNR and CDR2 FQNEAQ come from the germline V gene (reference sequence). After removal of 5 bases from V and 4 bases from J, the junction contained 10 bases not matched to a gene. The CDR3 DNA reads TGTGCCAGCAGCCAGTCCGGGACTAGCAGGTCAGATACGCAGTATTTT. Translating gives CASSQSGTSRSDTQYF.

The chain uses TRBV5-4 and TRBJ2-1; the match to TRBD2 covers 12 bases. Germline CDR1 and CDR2: SGHNT and YYREEE (reference sequence). J gave up 6 bases and V 5 bases, and 15 bases lay outside the gene matches. This CDR3 is 18 amino acids long. The CDR3, as DNA: TGTGCCAGCAGTCAGGGCCCTAGCGGGGGGGCTAGGGGCAATGAGCAGTTCTTC. This sequence encodes CASSQGPSGGARGNEQFF.

This sequence joins TRBV5-4 and TRBJ2-7, with 7 bases that match TRBD2. Looked up from germline, CDR1 is SGHNT and CDR2 is YYREEE (reference sequence). The CDR3 spans 16 residues. J lost 9 bases, V lost 4 bases, and 19 bases had no gene match. CDR3 amino acids: CASSRMSEALAVGQYF. The CDR3 bases are TGTGCCAGCAGCCGAATGAGTGAGGCTCTAGCGGTGGGGCAGTACTTC.

The V call is TRBV27, the J call TRBJ1-1, with D possibly being TRBD1 (6 bases). Germline CDR1 and CDR2: MNHEY and SMNVEV (reference sequence). Trimming took off 1 base at V and 4 bases at J, with 16 bases between the two ends. This CDR3 spans 16 amino acids. This CDR3 is CASSLFPGAQGTEAFF. In nucleotides, the CDR3 is TGTGCCAGCAGTTTATTCCCAGGGGCGCAGGGCACTGAAGCTTTCTTT.